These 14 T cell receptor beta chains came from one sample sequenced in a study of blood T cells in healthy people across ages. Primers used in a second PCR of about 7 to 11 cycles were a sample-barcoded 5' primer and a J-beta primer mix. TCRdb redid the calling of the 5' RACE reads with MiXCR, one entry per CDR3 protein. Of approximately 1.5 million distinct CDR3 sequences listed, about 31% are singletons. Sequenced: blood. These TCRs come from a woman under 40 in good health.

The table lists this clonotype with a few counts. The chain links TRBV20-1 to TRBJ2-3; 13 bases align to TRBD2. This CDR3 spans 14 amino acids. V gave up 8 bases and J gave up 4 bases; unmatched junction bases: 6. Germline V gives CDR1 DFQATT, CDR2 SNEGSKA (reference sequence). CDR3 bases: TGCAGTACGACTAGCGGGGGGCGGGCAGATACGCAGTATTTT. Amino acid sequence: CSTTSGGRADTQYF.

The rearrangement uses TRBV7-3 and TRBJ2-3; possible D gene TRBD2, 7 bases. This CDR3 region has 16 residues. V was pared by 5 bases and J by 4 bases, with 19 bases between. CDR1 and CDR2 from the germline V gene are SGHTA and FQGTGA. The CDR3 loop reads CASSQNSGGRPDTQYF. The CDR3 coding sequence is TGTGCCAGCAGCCAGAATTCGGGGGGCCGCCCAGATACGCAGTATTTT.

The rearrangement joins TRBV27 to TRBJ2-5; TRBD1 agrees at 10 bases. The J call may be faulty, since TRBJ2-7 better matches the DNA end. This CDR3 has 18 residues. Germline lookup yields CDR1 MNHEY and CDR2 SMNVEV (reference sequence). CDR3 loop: CASSNVLQPDRGGYEQYF. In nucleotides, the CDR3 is TGTGCCAGCAGTAATGTACTTCAACCGGACAGGGGGGGGTACGAGCAGTACTTC.

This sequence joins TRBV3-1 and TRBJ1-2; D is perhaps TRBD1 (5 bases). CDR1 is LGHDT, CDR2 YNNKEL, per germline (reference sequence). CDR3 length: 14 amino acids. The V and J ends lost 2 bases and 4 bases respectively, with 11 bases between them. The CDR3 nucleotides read TGTGCCAGCAGCCAAACTGGGGGTGCCTATGGCTACACCTTC. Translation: CASSQTGGAYGYTF.

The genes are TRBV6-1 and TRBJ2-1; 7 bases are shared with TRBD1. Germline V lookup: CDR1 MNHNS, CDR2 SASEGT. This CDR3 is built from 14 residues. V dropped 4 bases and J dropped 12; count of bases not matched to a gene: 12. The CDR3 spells CASSVGGIGGRQFF. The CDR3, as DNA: TGTGCCAGCAGTGTAGGGGGCATAGGGGGCCGGCAGTTCTTC.

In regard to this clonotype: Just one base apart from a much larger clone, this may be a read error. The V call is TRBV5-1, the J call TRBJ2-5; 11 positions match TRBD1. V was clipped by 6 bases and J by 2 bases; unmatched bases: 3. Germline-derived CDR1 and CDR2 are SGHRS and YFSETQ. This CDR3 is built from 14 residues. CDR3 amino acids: CASNRDRGQETQYF. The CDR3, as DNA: TGCGCCAGCAACCGGGACAGGGGGCAAGAGACCCAGTACTTC.

The CDR3 spells CASTAPGLLKNIQYF. CDR3 bases: TGTGCCAGCACCGCCCCAGGCCTACTCAAAAACATTCAGTACTTC. The J gene is TRBJ2-4, the V gene TRBV2; D remains unclear. V was clipped by 7 bases and J by 3 bases, with 16 bases between them. The CDR3 has 15 residues. In germline, CDR1 is SNHLY, CDR2 FYNNEI.

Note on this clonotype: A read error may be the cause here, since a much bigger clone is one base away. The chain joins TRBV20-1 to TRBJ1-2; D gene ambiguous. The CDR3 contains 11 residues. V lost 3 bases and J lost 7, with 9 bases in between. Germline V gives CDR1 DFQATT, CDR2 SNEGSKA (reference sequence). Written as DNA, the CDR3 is TGCAGTGCTAGTAGTGACTGTGGCTACACCTTC. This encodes CSASSDCGYTF.

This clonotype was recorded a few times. The CDR3 nucleotides read TGCAGTGCTGGTAGCGGGTCCCAGTACTTC. Translated: CSAGSGSQYF. V usage is TRBV20-1 and J usage is TRBJ2-5, with 7 bases lining up with TRBD2. The germline CDR1 and CDR2 sequences are DFQATT and SNEGSKA (reference sequence). J was trimmed by 9 bases and V by 5 bases; bases with no gene match: 3. There are 10 residues in the CDR3.

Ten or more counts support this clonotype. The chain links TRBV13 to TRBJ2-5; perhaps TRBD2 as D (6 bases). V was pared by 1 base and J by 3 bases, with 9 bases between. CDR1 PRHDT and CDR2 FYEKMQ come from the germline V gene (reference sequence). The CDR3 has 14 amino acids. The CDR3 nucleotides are TGTGCCAGCAGCTTAGTGGGAGGAAAAGAGACCCAGTACTTC. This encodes CASSLVGGKETQYF.

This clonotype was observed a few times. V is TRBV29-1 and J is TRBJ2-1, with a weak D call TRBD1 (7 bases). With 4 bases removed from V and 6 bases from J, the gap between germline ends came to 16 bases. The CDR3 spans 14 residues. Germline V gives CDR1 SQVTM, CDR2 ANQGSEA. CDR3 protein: CSVGPAGQFNEQFF. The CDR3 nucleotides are TGCAGCGTTGGGCCCGCGGGACAGTTCAATGAGCAGTTCTTC.

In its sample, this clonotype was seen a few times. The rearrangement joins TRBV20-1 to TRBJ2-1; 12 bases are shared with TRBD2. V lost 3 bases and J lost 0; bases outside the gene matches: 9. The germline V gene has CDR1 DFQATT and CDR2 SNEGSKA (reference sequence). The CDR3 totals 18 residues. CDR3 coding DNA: TGCAGTGCTAGTTCGGCACTAGCGGGAGGTTACTCCTACAATGAGCAGTTCTTC. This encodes CSASSALAGGYSYNEQFF.

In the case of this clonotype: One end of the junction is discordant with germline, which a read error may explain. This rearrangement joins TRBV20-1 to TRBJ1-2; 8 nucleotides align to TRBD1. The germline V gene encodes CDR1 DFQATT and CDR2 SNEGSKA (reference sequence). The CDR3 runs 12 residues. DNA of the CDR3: TGCGGTGCTAGAGGACAGGGAGGAGGCTACACCTTC. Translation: CGARGQGGGYTF.

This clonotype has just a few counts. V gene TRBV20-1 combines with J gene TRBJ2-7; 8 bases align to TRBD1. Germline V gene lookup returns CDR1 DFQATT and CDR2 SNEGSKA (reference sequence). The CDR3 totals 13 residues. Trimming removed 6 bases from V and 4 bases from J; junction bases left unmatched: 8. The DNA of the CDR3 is TGCAGTGCAAAACCACAGGGGGGTTACGAGCAGTACTTC. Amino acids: CSAKPQGGYEQYF.